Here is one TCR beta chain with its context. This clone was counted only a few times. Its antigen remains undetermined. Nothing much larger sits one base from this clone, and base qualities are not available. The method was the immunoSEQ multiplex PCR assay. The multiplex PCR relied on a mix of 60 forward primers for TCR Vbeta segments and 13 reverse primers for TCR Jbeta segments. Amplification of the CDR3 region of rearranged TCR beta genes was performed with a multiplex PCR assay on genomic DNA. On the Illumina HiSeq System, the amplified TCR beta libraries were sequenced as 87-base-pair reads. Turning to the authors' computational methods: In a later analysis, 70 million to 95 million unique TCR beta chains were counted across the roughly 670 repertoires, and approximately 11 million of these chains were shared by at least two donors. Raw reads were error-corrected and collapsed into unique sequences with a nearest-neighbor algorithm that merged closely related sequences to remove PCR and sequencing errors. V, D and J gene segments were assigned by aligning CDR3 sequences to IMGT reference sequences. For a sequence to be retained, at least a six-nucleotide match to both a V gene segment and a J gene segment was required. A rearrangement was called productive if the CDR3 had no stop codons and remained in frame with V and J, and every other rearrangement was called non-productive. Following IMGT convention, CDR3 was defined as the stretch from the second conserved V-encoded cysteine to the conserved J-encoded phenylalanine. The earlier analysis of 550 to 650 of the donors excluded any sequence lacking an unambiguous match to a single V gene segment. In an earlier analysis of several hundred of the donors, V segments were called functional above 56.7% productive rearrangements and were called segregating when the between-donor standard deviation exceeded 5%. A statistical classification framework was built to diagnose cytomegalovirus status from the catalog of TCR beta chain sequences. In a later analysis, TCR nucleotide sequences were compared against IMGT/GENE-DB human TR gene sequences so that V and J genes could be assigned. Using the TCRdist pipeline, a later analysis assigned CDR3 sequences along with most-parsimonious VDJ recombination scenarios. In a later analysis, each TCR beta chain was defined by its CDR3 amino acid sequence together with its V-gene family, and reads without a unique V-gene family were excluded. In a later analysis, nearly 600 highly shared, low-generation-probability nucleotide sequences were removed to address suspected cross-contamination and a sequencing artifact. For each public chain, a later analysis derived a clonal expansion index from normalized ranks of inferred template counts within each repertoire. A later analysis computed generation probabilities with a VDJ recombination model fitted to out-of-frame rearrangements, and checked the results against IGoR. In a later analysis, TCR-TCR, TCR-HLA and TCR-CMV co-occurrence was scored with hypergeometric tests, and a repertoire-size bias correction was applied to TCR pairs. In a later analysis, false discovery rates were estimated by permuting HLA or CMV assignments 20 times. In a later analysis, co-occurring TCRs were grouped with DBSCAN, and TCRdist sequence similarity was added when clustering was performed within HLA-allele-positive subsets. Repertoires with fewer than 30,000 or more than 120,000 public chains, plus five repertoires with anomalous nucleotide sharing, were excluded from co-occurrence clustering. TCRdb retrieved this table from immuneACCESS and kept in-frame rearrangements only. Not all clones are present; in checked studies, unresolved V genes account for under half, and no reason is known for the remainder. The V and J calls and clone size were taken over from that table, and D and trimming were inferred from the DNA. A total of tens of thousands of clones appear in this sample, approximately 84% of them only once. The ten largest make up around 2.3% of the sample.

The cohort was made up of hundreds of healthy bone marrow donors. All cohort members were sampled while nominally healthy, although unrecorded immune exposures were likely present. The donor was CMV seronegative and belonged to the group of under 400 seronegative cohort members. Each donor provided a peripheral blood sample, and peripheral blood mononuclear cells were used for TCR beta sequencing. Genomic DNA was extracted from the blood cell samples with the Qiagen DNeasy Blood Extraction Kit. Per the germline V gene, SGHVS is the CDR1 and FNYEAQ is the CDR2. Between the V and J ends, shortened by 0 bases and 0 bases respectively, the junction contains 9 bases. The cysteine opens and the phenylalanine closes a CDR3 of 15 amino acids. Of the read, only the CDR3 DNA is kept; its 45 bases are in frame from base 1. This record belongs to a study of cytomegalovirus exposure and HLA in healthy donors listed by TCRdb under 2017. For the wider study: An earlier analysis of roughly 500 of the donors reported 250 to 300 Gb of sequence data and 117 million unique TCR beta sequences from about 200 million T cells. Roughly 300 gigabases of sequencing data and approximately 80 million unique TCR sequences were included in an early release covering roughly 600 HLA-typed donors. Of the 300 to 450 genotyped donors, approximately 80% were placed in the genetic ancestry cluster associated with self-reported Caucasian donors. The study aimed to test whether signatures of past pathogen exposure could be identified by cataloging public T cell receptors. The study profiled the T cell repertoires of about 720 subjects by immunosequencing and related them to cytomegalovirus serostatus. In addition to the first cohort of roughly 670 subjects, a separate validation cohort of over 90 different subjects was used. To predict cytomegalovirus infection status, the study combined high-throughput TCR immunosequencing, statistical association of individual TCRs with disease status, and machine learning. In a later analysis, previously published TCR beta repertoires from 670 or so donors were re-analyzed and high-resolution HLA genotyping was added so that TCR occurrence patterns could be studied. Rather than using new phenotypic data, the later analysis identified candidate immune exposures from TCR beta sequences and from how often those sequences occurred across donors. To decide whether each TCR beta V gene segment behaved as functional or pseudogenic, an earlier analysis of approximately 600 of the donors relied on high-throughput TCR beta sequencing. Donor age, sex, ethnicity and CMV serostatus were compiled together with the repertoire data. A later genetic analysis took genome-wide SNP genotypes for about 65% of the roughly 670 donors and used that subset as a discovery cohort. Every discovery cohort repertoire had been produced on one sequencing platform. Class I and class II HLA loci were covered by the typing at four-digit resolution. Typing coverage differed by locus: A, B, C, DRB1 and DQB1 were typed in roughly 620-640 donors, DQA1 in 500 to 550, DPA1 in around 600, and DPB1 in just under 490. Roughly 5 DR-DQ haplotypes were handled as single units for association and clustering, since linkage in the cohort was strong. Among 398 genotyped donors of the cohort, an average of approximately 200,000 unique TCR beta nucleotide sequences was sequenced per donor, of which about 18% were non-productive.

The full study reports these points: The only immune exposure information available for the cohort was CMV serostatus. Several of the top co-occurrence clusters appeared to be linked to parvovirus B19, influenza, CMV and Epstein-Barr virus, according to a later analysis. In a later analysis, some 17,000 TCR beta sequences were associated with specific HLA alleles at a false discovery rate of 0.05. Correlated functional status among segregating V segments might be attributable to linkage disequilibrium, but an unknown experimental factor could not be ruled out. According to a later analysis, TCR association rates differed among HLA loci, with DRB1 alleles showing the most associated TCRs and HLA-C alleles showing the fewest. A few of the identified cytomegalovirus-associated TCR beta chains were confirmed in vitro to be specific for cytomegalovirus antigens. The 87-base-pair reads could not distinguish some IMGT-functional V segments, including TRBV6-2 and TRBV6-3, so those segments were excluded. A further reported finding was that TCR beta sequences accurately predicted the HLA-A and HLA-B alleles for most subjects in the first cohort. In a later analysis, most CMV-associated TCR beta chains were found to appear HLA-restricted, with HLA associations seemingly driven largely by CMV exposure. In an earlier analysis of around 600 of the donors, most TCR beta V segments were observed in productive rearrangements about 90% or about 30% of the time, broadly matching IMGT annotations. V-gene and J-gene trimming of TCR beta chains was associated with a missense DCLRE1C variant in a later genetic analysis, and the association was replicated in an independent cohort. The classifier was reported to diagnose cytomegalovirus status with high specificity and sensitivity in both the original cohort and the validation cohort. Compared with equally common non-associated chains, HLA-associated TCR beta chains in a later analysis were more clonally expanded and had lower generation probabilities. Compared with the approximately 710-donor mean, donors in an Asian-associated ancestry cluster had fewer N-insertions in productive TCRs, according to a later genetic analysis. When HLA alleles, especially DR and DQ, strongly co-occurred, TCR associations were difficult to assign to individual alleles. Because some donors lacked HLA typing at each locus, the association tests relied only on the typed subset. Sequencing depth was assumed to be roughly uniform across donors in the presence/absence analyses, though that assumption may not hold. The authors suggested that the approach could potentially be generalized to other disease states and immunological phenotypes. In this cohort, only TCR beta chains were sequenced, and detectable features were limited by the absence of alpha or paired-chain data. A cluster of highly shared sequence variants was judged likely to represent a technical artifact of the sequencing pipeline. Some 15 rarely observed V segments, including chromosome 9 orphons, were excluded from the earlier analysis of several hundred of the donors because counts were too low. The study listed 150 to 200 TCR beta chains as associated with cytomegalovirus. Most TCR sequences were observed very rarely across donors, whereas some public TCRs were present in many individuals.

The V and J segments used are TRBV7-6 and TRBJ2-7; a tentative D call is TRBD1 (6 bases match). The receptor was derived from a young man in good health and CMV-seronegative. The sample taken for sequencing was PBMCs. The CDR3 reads CASSLAEDSSYEQYF. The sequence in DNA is TGTGCCAGCAGCTTAGCCGAGGACAGCTCCTACGAGCAGTACTTC.